This passage covers 30 T cell receptor beta chains from one sample sequenced in a study of blood T cell repertoires in COVID-19. TCRdb keeps only in-frame clones here, not all; method: immunoSEQ multiplex PCR. This sample carries about 66,000 clones, over 85% of them seen once, and the ten largest clones take roughly 1.5%. The sequencing input was peripheral blood. These receptors all stem from a man aged 55 to 70 with acute or convalescent COVID-19.

V gene TRBV6-5 combines with J gene TRBJ1-2; D is perhaps TRBD1 (5 bases). The germline V and J ends were trimmed by 8 bases and 8 bases, with 18 bases remaining between them. Germline loops: CDR1 MNHEY, CDR2 SVGAGI. The CDR3 runs 13 residues. The CDR3 nucleotides are TGTGCCAGCGCGAAGACAGACCTCTCGGGCTACACCTTC. Translating gives CASAKTDLSGYTF.

The chain has TRBV7-9 and TRBJ2-1; 8 nucleotides line up with TRBD1. The CDR3 is 14 residues long. The V and J ends lost 4 bases and 7 bases, in that order; junction bases with no gene match: 6. The V gene's germline CDR1 is SEHNR and CDR2 FQNEAQ (reference sequence). The CDR3 protein is CASSWTGNRNEQFF. The CDR3 bases are TGTGCCAGCAGCTGGACAGGGAACCGGAATGAGCAGTTCTTC.

Here the CDR3 DNA reads TGTGCCAGCAGTTCTACAGGGAACCAGCCCCAGCATTTT. Its translation is CASSSTGNQPQHF. The rearrangement links TRBV12-3 or TRBV12-4 to TRBJ1-5, with a possible D match to TRBD1 (6 bases). V gave up 4 bases and J gave up 7 bases, with 11 bases separating them. CDR3 length equals 13 residues.

This clone was detected once. The chain links TRBV5-1 to TRBJ1-1, with 7 nucleotides matching TRBD1. CDR1 and CDR2 from the germline V gene are SGHRS and YFSETQ. The trim removed 7 bases at V and 0 bases at J, leaving 9 bases unmatched. CDR3 length: 15 amino acids. CDR3 nucleotides: TGCGCCAGCCGGGAGGGGGCGGCCTTGAACACTGAAGCTTTCTTT. As protein: CASREGAALNTEAFF.

The table lists this clone with a count of one. The chain couples TRBV11-2 to TRBJ1-2; 10 nucleotides agree with TRBD1. Germline V gives CDR1 SGHAT, CDR2 FQNNGV. CDR3 size: 14 residues. V was pared by 1 base and J by 6 bases, with 2 bases of the junction left unmatched. The CDR3 DNA reads as TGTGCCAGCAGCTTAGCCGGACAGGGGGATGGCTACACCTTC. Its protein is CASSLAGQGDGYTF.

The V and J genes are TRBV11-3 and TRBJ2-2; TRBD2 matches 8 bases. This CDR3 is built from 20 residues. Germline CDR1 reads SGHNT; CDR2 reads YENEEA. With 4 bases clipped from V and 4 bases from J, the junction kept 20 bases outside the gene matches. The CDR3 DNA follows: TGTGCCAGCAGCTCGCCACTAGCGGCCCTCGGACTTCGTTTCACCGGGGAGCTGTTTTTT. It translates to CASSSPLAALGLRFTGELFF.

V is TRBV7-2 and J is TRBJ2-1; TRBD1 agrees at 8 bases. The junction had 7 bases not matched to a gene; V was cut back by 1 base and J by 8 bases. The CDR3 runs 15 residues. Germline CDR1 and CDR2: SGHTA and FQGNSA. CDR3 DNA: TGTGCCAGCAGCTTAGGGGCAGGGGGCTGGGATGAGCAGTTCTTC. Amino acid sequence: CASSLGAGGWDEQFF.

V is TRBV5-1 and J is TRBJ1-1, with 7 bases lining up with TRBD1. The CDR3 is 15 residues long. The trim removed 6 bases at V and 0 bases at J, leaving 8 bases unmatched. Per germline, CDR1 SGHRS and CDR2 YFSETQ. CDR3 sequence reads: CASKEGAALNTEAFF. CDR3 bases: TGCGCCAGCAAAGAGGGGGCAGCGCTGAACACTGAAGCTTTCTTT.

The rearrangement links TRBV5-1 to TRBJ2-7, with 8 bases that match TRBD1. The CDR3 sequence is 14 residues long. J was trimmed by 4 bases and V by 3 bases; bases with no gene match: 6. Germline CDR1 reads SGHRS; CDR2 reads YFSETQ. The CDR3: CASSWATGEYEQYF. The CDR3, as DNA: TGCGCCAGCAGCTGGGCGACAGGGGAATACGAGCAGTACTTC.

V is TRBV10-3 and J is TRBJ1-6; D not certain. From germline, CDR1 is ENHRY and CDR2 SYGVKD. Trimming stripped 4 bases from V and 9 bases from J, with 10 bases between. The CDR3 spans 13 residues. CDR3 nucleotides: TGTGCCATCAGTGTAGAGGAGATTTCACCCCTCCACTTT. Translation: CAISVEEISPLHF.

The J gene is TRBJ1-4, the V gene TRBV27; 8 bases map to TRBD1. Trimming removed 5 bases from V and 6 bases from J; junction bases left unmatched: 8. Germline V gene lookup returns CDR1 MNHEY and CDR2 SMNVEV (reference sequence). This CDR3 has 15 residues. This CDR3 reads CASSLTRQGYEKLFF. The CDR3 DNA is TGTGCCAGCAGTCTGACTCGACAGGGGTATGAAAAACTGTTTTTT.

This rearrangement joins TRBV6-5 to TRBJ1-2; 7 bases are shared with TRBD1. Germline V gives CDR1 MNHEY, CDR2 SVGAGI. The CDR3 runs to 14 residues. The J segment lost 4 bases and the V segment lost 5 bases, leaving 7 bases of the junction unmatched. Written as DNA, the CDR3 is TGTGCCAGCAGTAACGACAGGGTGGGCTATGGCTACACCTTC. It yields the protein CASSNDRVGYGYTF.

The chain links TRBV9 to TRBJ1-5; D is possibly TRBD1 (5 bases). From germline, CDR1 is SGDLS and CDR2 YYNGEE. V lost 3 bases and J 9 bases, leaving 19 bases between the germline ends. This CDR3 has 15 residues. CDR3 sequence (DNA): TGTGCCAGCAGCGGTCCCGGGACGGAGGGTGGGCCCCAGCATTTT. This codes for CASSGPGTEGGPQHF. The full variable domain, its missing parts supplied by reference TRBV9 and TRBJ1-5, is DSGVTQTPKHLITATGQRVTLRCSPRSGDLSVYWYQQSLDQGLQFLIQYYNGEERAKGNILERFSAQQFPDLHSELNLSSLELGDSALYFCASSGPGTEGGPQHFGDGTRLSIL.

This rearrangement joins TRBV4-1 to TRBJ1-4; D ambiguous. V gave up 0 bases and J gave up 1 base, with 6 bases separating them. The CDR3 consists of 15 residues. Germline V gene data show CDR1 as MGHRA and CDR2 as YSYEKL. This chain's CDR3 is CASSQDRGTNEKLFF. The CDR3 DNA sequence: TGCGCCAGCAGCCAAGATCGAGGAACTAATGAAAAACTGTTTTTT.

V gene TRBV4-1 combines with J gene TRBJ1-5; the match to TRBD1 covers 8 bases. Germline values: CDR1 MGHRA, CDR2 YSYEKL. After removal of 1 base from V and 5 bases from J, the junction contained 4 bases not matched to a gene. CDR3 length: 15 amino acids. The CDR3 here is CASSQGTGLYQPQHF. The CDR3 region has the DNA TGCGCCAGCAGCCAAGGGACAGGGTTATATCAGCCCCAGCATTTT.

This clone was observed once. This sequence joins TRBV11-2 and TRBJ1-1; 10 bases map to TRBD1. Germline assignment: CDR1 SGHAT and CDR2 FQNNGV. There are 15 residues in the CDR3. V shed 5 bases and J 7 bases; nucleotides not matched to a gene: 10. DNA for the CDR3: TGTGCCAGCAGCGCGGGGACAGGGGAACAAAGTGAAGCTTTCTTT. Its protein is CASSAGTGEQSEAFF.

The rearrangement uses TRBV4-1 and TRBJ2-7, with 9 nucleotides matching TRBD2. This CDR3 has 17 residues. Germline-derived CDR1 and CDR2 are MGHRA and YSYEKL. V dropped 4 bases and J dropped 3; count of bases not matched to a gene: 13. Here the CDR3 reads CASSPWRGGDFFYEQYF. The CDR3 DNA is TGCGCCAGCAGCCCCTGGCGGGGGGGCGATTTCTTCTACGAGCAGTACTTC.

The chain is built from TRBV7-6 and TRBJ2-1, with TRBD2 matching 10 bases. This CDR3 comprises 16 residues. The V and J ends lost 5 bases and 2 bases, in that order; junction bases with no gene match: 6. Germline V gene data show CDR1 as SGHVS and CDR2 as FNYEAQ. The CDR3 DNA reads as TGTGCCAGCAGCCTAGAGAGCGGGGGGGCCTACAATGAGCAGTTCTTC. It codes for CASSLESGGAYNEQFF.

The rearrangement links TRBV30 to TRBJ1-1; no firm D call. The CDR3 extends over 12 amino acids. The V gene lost 2 bases and the J gene lost 7 bases, with 11 bases spanning the gap. CDR1 and CDR2 from the germline V gene are GTSNPN and SVGIG (reference sequence). The CDR3 DNA is TGTGCCTGGAGTCTCGAGGTTAATGAAGCTTTCTTT. This translates into CAWSLEVNEAFF.

The chain joins TRBV4-1 to TRBJ2-7, with 8 nucleotides matching TRBD1. The CDR3 has 13 residues. Germline assignment: CDR1 MGHRA and CDR2 YSYEKL. After removal of 3 bases from V and 9 bases from J, the junction contained 7 bases not matched to a gene. This CDR3 is CASSQLDRGAQYF. CDR3 DNA sequence: TGCGCCAGCAGCCAGCTCGACAGGGGAGCGCAGTACTTC.

This sequence joins TRBV13 and TRBJ1-6; D is unresolved. CDR3 length equals 12 residues. V lost 4 bases to trimming and J lost 4 bases, with 2 bases between them. Germline-derived CDR1 and CDR2 are PRHDT and FYEKMQ (reference sequence). CDR3 nucleotides: TGTGCCAGCAGCTCGTATAATTCACCCCTCCACTTT. This codes for CASSSYNSPLHF.

CDR3 in amino acids: CASSSRDSNYGYTF. The CDR3 DNA follows: TGTGCCAGCAGCTCCCGGGACAGTAACTATGGCTACACCTTC. The chain uses TRBV7-9 and TRBJ1-2, with 7 bases aligning to TRBD1. Germline-derived CDR1 and CDR2 are SEHNR and FQNEAQ (reference sequence). V lost 4 bases to trimming and J lost 1 base; unmatched junction nucleotides: 3. This CDR3 region has 14 residues.

The V gene is TRBV7-9, the J gene TRBJ2-3; TRBD1 aligns across 9 bases. The germline gives CDR1 SEHNR, CDR2 FQNEAQ (reference sequence). Trimming cost V 5 bases and J 5 bases; bases outside gene matches: 8. CDR3 length: 15 residues. CDR3 sequence reads: CASSIGDREEDTQYF. In DNA, the CDR3 is TGTGCCAGCAGCATAGGGGACAGGGAAGAAGATACGCAGTATTTT.

In the case of this clone: The junction shows a germline mismatch at one end, possibly a read error. This chain connects TRBV29-1 to TRBJ1-1; 8 bases map to TRBD1. The CDR3 covers 14 residues. Germline lookup yields CDR1 SQVTM and CDR2 ANQGSEA. As DNA, the CDR3 is TGCAGCGTCGCATGGAGACAGGGGAACCCTGAAGCTTTCTTT. Protein product: CSVAWRQGNPEAFF.

The chain couples TRBV6-5 to TRBJ1-6; TRBD1 matches at 7 bases. Germline V lookup: CDR1 MNHEY, CDR2 SVGAGI. This CDR3 has 13 residues. The J segment lost 7 bases and the V segment lost 7 bases, leaving 4 bases of the junction unmatched. CDR3 region: CASITGVNSPLHF. The CDR3 region has the DNA TGTGCCAGCATCACAGGGGTCAATTCACCCCTCCACTTT.

This sequence joins TRBV6-5 and TRBJ1-1; D call uncertain. CDR3 length: 14 residues. Germline V CDR1 and CDR2: MNHEY, SVGAGI. The V and J ends lost 6 bases and 1 base respectively, with 12 bases between them. The CDR3 DNA reads as TGTGCCAGCAGCCGGCCCGGCGGGAACACTGAAGCTTTCTTT. Translating gives CASSRPGGNTEAFF.

The rearrangement uses TRBV12-5 and TRBJ1-5; D ambiguous. V lost 3 bases and J lost 4, with 7 bases in between. CDR3 length: 13 amino acids. Germline CDR1 and CDR2: LGHNT and FRNRAP. The CDR3 here is CASGLSGNQPQHF. The CDR3 region has the DNA TGTGCTAGTGGTTTATCGGGTAATCAGCCCCAGCATTTT.

J is TRBJ1-2 and V is TRBV10-3; 8 bases align to TRBD1. V gave up 2 bases and J gave up 0 bases; unmatched junction bases: 5. Per the germline V gene, CDR1 is ENHRY and CDR2 is SYGVKD. CDR3 length equals 16 residues. CDR3 region: CAISEPMTGANYGYTF. The CDR3 coding sequence is TGTGCCATCAGTGAGCCGATGACAGGGGCTAACTATGGCTACACCTTC.

The chain couples TRBV30 to TRBJ1-2; D is unclear. Germline-derived CDR1 and CDR2 are GTSNPN and SVGIG (reference sequence). Trimming took off 2 bases at V and 7 bases at J, with 14 bases between the two ends. The CDR3 is 13 amino acids. CDR3 nucleotide sequence: TGTGCCTGGAGTTCCCGGAGTATGGGTGGCTACACCTTC. It translates to CAWSSRSMGGYTF.

V usage is TRBV20-1 and J usage is TRBJ1-5; 8 bases map to TRBD1. Germline loops: CDR1 DFQATT, CDR2 SNEGSKA (reference sequence). J gave up 2 bases and V 3 bases, and 3 bases lay outside the gene matches. The CDR3 extends over 14 amino acids. CDR3 protein: CSASPGGGNQPQHF. For the CDR3, the DNA is TGCAGTGCTAGTCCAGGGGGCGGCAATCAGCCCCAGCATTTT.